These 22 T cell receptor beta chains were sequenced from one sample in a study of metastatic and nonmetastatic thyroid tumors. TCRdb reanalyzed the PCR reads with MiXCR. In the table there are about 10,000 clones, under 30% of which are singletons. All patients were untreated before thyroid surgery. Material for sequencing was tumor tissue. Source of these receptors: a female donor with papillary thyroid cancer or a benign thyroid nodule (not recorded which). Some clones in this sample may be carry-over from other donors' samples.

V is TRBV13 and J is TRBJ2-3, with 11 bases matching TRBD2. With V trimmed by 4 bases and J by 0 bases, 9 bases remained unmatched. The CDR3 loop spans 18 amino acids. The germline gives CDR1 PRHDT, CDR2 FYEKMQ (reference sequence). DNA for the CDR3: TGTGCCAGCAGCTCTTCTAGCGGGGGGCCGGAAAGCACAGATACGCAGTATTTT. As protein: CASSSSSGGPESTDTQYF.

V gene TRBV10-3 combines with J gene TRBJ2-2; D unresolved. Germline CDR1 reads ENHRY; CDR2 reads SYGVKD. CDR3 size: 18 residues. V lost 0 bases to trimming and J lost 4 bases, with 18 bases between them. CDR3 in DNA: TGTGCCATCAGTGAGTCGGGTGTGACTGATATGGGCACCGGGGAGCTGTTTTTT. This translates into CAISESGVTDMGTGELFF.

This clone was counted between two and nine times. This chain uses TRBV6-2 or TRBV6-3 with TRBJ2-2, with 8 bases matching TRBD2. The CDR3 consists of 17 residues. Trimming at V came to 7 bases and at J to 3 bases, leaving 13 bases not matched to a gene. Germline values: CDR1 MNHEY, CDR2 SVGEGT. CDR3 DNA: TGTGCCAGCACAAAAAGGAGGCTAGCGGGTTACACCGGGGAGCTGTTTTTT. Translation: CASTKRRLAGYTGELFF.

The gene calls are TRBV19 and TRBJ2-7; either TRBD1 or TRBD2 may supply D (7 bases each). CDR1 and CDR2 from the germline V gene are LNHDA and SQIVND (reference sequence). The V and J ends lost 9 bases and 2 bases respectively, with 11 bases between them. This CDR3 is built from 12 residues. This CDR3 is CASQGGAYEQYF. In nucleotides, the CDR3 is TGTGCCAGCCAGGGGGGGGCCTACGAGCAGTACTTC. The whole variable domain, filled in from reference TRBV19 and TRBJ2-7, reads DGGITQSPKYLFRKEGQNVTLSCEQNLNHDAMYWYRQDPGQGLRLIYYSQIVNDFQKGDIAEGYSVSREKKESFPLTVTSAQKNPTAFYLCASQGGAYEQYFGPGTRLTVT.

This clone occurred a few times. The junction departs from the called germline gene at one end, perhaps through a read error. This rearrangement joins TRBV10-1 to TRBJ2-1; TRBD2 might be the D (6 bases). CDR3 length: 15 residues. Germline CDR1 and CDR2: WNHNN and SYGVQD (reference sequence). For the CDR3, the DNA is TGTGCCAGCAGTGATGGCGCGGGGTGCTACAATGAGCAGTTCTTC. It is translated as CASSDGAGCYNEQFF.

This chain connects TRBV6-2 or TRBV6-3 to TRBJ1-2; maybe TRBD1 (5 bases). V gave up 0 bases and J gave up 3 bases, with 11 bases separating them. Germline CDR1 is MNHEY and CDR2 is SVGEGT. The CDR3 is 15 amino acids. CDR3 sequence reads: CASSYSNRLHYGYTF. In DNA form, the CDR3 reads TGTGCCAGCAGTTACTCGAACAGGCTCCACTATGGCTACACCTTC.

This clone was seen at least ten times. The chain employs TRBV4-2 and TRBJ1-1; 9 nucleotides line up with TRBD1. There are 15 residues in the CDR3. Germline V lookup: CDR1 LGHNA, CDR2 YNFKEQ. Trimming at V came to 0 bases and at J to 4 bases, leaving 3 bases not matched to a gene. This CDR3 reads CASSQEQGAVTEAFF. In DNA, the CDR3 is TGTGCCAGCAGCCAAGAACAGGGGGCGGTCACTGAAGCTTTCTTT.

The rearrangement joins TRBV4-3 to TRBJ1-4; D ambiguous. V lost 2 bases, J lost 6 bases, and 7 bases lay in between. The CDR3 is 13 residues long. Germline loops: CDR1 LGHNA, CDR2 YSLEER. The CDR3 loop is CASSQRAYEKLFF. The CDR3, as DNA: TGCGCCAGCAGCCAAAGGGCGTATGAAAAACTGTTTTTT.

This chain links TRBV28 with TRBJ1-1; D remains unclear. The germline CDR1 and CDR2 sequences are MDHEN and SYDVKM. The CDR3 totals 13 residues. The germline V and J ends were trimmed by 2 bases and 11 bases, with 15 bases remaining between them. CDR3 in DNA: TGTGCCAGCAGTTTAAAAGTGCCGCCGGGGGCTTTCTTT. It encodes CASSLKVPPGAFF.

V gene TRBV12-3 or TRBV12-4 combines with J gene TRBJ2-2, with D perhaps matching TRBD1 or TRBD2 (5 bases each). The CDR3 runs 15 residues. With 5 bases removed from V and 6 bases from J, the gap between germline ends came to 16 bases. The CDR3 spells CASSHRGPLAGELFF. The CDR3 DNA reads as TGTGCCAGCAGTCACCGGGGCCCATTAGCCGGGGAGCTGTTTTTT.

This clone was observed many times. The rearrangement uses TRBV2 and TRBJ2-5; 7 bases align to TRBD1. The V segment lost 2 bases and the J segment 2 bases; nucleotides outside the gene matches: 2. The CDR3 is 14 amino acids. The germline gives CDR1 SNHLY, CDR2 FYNNEI. CDR3 protein: CASSEQGVQETQYF. As DNA, the CDR3 is TGTGCCAGCAGTGAACAGGGGGTACAAGAGACCCAGTACTTC.

The chain joins TRBV19 to TRBJ1-1, with D unclear. This CDR3 is 13 amino acids long. In germline, CDR1 is LNHDA, CDR2 SQIVND (reference sequence). Trimming cost V 5 bases and J 1 base, with 8 bases left between them. The CDR3 DNA reads TGTGCCAGTAGTCTTTGGGGGAACACTGAAGCTTTCTTT. This translates into CASSLWGNTEAFF.

This clone was observed many times. The junction shows a germline mismatch at one end, possibly a read error. This chain's CDR3 is CASSLGAGPYEQFF. CDR3 in DNA: TGTGCTAGCAGCTTAGGGGCAGGACCCTATGAGCAGTTCTTC. The chain is built from TRBV7-7 and TRBJ2-1, with D perhaps TRBD1 (5 bases). From germline, CDR1 is SSHAT and CDR2 FNYEAQ (reference sequence). CDR3 length: 14 amino acids.

This clone counts as medium-sized (0.01 to 0.1%). This same CDR3 is encoded by further DNA sequences in the sample. V is TRBV6-1 and J is TRBJ1-2; TRBD1 agrees at 12 bases. Losses at the gene ends were 5 bases for V and 2 bases for J; bases not matched to a gene: 6. Germline-derived CDR1 and CDR2 are MNHNS and SASEGT. The CDR3 runs 16 residues. This chain's CDR3 is CASSSGQGALNYGYTF. DNA of the CDR3: TGTGCCAGCAGTTCGGGACAGGGGGCCCTCAACTATGGCTACACCTTC.

The genes are TRBV6-1 and TRBJ1-1, with D unresolved. V was cut by 5 bases and J by 1 base, with 5 bases left in between. The CDR3 consists of 12 residues. Germline V CDR1 and CDR2: MNHNS, SASEGT. CDR3 loop: CASSLRNTEAFF. The CDR3 DNA reads TGTGCCAGCAGTCTCAGGAACACTGAAGCTTTCTTT.

V and J are TRBV2 and TRBJ2-7; D call uncertain. The CDR3 runs 15 residues. The V end was cut by 2 bases, the J end by 7 bases, with 18 bases between. In germline, CDR1 is SNHLY, CDR2 FYNNEI. This CDR3 reads CASSESSSQRREQYF. The CDR3 DNA is TGTGCCAGCAGTGAATCCAGCTCCCAGCGTCGGGAGCAGTACTTC.

The table lists this clone with a few counts. The chain links TRBV28 to TRBJ1-1; TRBD1 might be the D (6 bases). With 2 bases removed from V and 6 bases from J, the gap between germline ends came to 13 bases. CDR1 is MDHEN, CDR2 SYDVKM, per germline. The CDR3 loop spans 14 amino acids. This CDR3 is CASSLVGGWAEAFF. DNA for the CDR3: TGTGCCAGCAGTTTAGTCGGGGGCTGGGCTGAAGCTTTCTTT.

J is TRBJ2-7 and V is TRBV4-2; 7 bases agree with TRBD1. Per germline, CDR1 LGHNA and CDR2 YNFKEQ. CDR3 length: 13 residues. V trimming: 0 bases; J trimming: 6 bases; junction bases outside the gene matches: 2. The CDR3 DNA is TGTGCCAGCAGCCAAGATAGACAGGGCGAGCAGTACTTC. Its translation: CASSQDRQGEQYF.

This clone has ten or more counts. The chain combines TRBV7-2 with TRBJ2-1, with 10 nucleotides matching TRBD2. The junction had 13 bases not matched to a gene; V was cut back by 2 bases and J by 0 bases. The CDR3 is made up of 20 amino acids. Germline V gene lookup returns CDR1 SGHTA and CDR2 FQGNSA. The CDR3 loop is CASSLYEVAGGTSSYNEQFF. The CDR3 DNA follows: TGTGCCAGCAGCTTATACGAGGTAGCGGGAGGTACAAGCTCCTACAATGAGCAGTTCTTC.

This clone has more than one count but fewer than ten. The CDR3 here is CATSPGGLLGDTQYF. CDR3 bases: TGTGCCACCAGCCCCGGCGGGCTCTTAGGAGATACCCAGTACTTC. The chain couples TRBV15 to TRBJ2-5; D is possibly TRBD2 (5 bases). V was pared by 5 bases and J by 8 bases, with 21 bases between. The germline gives CDR1 LNHNV, CDR2 YYDKDF (reference sequence). CDR3 length: 15 amino acids.

The chain links TRBV30 to TRBJ2-7; possibly TRBD2 for D (5 bases). Trimming took off 1 base at V and 4 bases at J, with 17 bases between the two ends. The CDR3 has 15 amino acids. Germline V CDR1 and CDR2: GTSNPN, SVGIG (reference sequence). DNA of the CDR3: TGTGCCTGGAGTGCTAGCTGGAGGCCCCCTTACGAGCAGTACTTC. Translating gives CAWSASWRPPYEQYF.

The chain employs TRBV20-1 and TRBJ1-3, with 9 bases lining up with TRBD1. V was pared by 0 bases and J by 4 bases, with 7 bases of the junction left unmatched. This CDR3 spans 16 amino acids. Germline CDR1 reads DFQATT; CDR2 reads SNEGSKA (reference sequence). The CDR3 loop is CSARDYTGQGGNTIYF. The CDR3, as DNA: TGCAGTGCTAGAGATTATACTGGACAGGGGGGAAACACCATATATTTT.